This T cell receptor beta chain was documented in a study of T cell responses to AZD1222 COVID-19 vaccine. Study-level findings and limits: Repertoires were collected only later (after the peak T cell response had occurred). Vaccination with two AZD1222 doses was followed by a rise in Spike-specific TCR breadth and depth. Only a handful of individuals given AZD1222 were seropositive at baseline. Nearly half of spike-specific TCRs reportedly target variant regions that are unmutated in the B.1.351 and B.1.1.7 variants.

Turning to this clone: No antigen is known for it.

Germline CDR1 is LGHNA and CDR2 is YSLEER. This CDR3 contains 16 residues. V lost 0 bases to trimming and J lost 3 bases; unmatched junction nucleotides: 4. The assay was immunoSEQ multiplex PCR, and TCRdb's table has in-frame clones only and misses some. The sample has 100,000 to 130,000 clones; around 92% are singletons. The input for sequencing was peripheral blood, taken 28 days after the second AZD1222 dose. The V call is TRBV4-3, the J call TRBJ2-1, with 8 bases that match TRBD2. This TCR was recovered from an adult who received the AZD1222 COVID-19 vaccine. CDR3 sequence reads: CASSQDGSGSYNEQFF. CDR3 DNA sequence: TGCGCCAGCAGCCAAGATGGAAGCGGGAGCTACAATGAGCAGTTCTTC.